This T cell receptor (beta chain) was sequenced during a study of regulatory T cells in long-lasting Graves disease. Building the TCR beta libraries relied on iRepertoire HTBI primers, and CDR3 regions underwent Arm-PCR. TCRdb analysed the multiplex PCR reads with MiXCR anew, one entry per CDR3 protein. The sample yields about 200,000 distinct CDR3 sequences, 18% seen once. This clonotype was recorded at least ten times. Time point: newly diagnosed GD, antithyroid drugs for less than 3 months. From PBMCs, RNA was extracted and then used to make the TCR library. Each patient gave around 8.1 milliliters of EDTA-anticoagulated peripheral blood. The CDR3 is 12 amino acids. Looked up from germline, CDR1 is SGHAT and CDR2 is FQDESV (reference sequence). Trimming cost V 3 bases and J 6 bases, with 5 bases left between them.

The sample here was peripheral blood mononuclear cells (PBMCs), taken at new diagnosis, from a patient treated with antithyroid drugs. The source is a female donor with Graves disease. The V call is TRBV11-1, the J call TRBJ2-2; D is ambiguous. CDR3 residues: CASSLVAGELFF. The CDR3 DNA follows: TGTGCCAGCAGCTTGGTGGCCGGGGAGCTGTTTTTT.